The source of this TCR beta chain is a study of cytomegalovirus exposure and HLA in healthy donors. A multiplex PCR was run with 60 Vbeta primers and 13 Jbeta primers. The assay was immunoSEQ multiplex PCR, and TCRdb's table has in-frame clones only and misses some. The repertoire consists of 190,000 or so clones, with approximately 83% occurring once and the leading ten covering around 9.6%. V lost 2 bases, J lost 4 bases, and 11 bases lay in between. The CDR3 spans 14 residues. Germline lookup yields CDR1 MDHEN and CDR2 SYDVKM. J is TRBJ2-5 and V is TRBV28; TRBD1 might be the D (6 bases). The receptor's source is a woman aged 45-65 years in good health and CMV-seropositive. Material for sequencing was PBMCs. This CDR3 reads CASSLRPGVETQYF. In DNA form, the CDR3 reads TGTGCCAGCAGTTTAAGGCCAGGGGTAGAGACCCAGTACTTC.